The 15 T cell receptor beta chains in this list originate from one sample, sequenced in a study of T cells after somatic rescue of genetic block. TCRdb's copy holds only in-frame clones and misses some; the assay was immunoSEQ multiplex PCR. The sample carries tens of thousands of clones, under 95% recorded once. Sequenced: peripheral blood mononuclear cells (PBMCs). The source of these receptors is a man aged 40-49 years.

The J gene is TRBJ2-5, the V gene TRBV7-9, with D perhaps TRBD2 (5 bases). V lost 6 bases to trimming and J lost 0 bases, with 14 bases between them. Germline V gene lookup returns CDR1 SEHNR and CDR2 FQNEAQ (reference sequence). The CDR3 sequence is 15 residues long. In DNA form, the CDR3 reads TGTGCCAGCAGTGGCCCCAAGGGAGACCAAGAGACCCAGTACTTC. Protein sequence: CASSGPKGDQETQYF.

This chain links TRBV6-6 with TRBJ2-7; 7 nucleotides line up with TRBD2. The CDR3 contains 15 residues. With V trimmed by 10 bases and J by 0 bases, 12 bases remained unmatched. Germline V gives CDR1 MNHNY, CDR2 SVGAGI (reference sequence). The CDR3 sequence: CAIGRVAGASYEQYF. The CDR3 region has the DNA TGTGCCATTGGGCGCGTAGCGGGTGCCTCCTACGAGCAGTACTTC.

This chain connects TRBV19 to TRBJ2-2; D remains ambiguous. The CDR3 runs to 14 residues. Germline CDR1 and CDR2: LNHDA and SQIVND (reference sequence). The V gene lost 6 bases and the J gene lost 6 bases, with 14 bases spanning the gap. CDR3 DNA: TGTGCCAGTAGGACCGGCTCAAGTGCCGGGGAGCTGTTTTTT. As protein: CASRTGSSAGELFF.

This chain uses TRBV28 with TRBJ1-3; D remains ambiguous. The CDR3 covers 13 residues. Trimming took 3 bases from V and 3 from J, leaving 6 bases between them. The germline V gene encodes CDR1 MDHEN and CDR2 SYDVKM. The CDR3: CASSLIGGNTIYF. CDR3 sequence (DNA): TGTGCCAGCAGTTTGATTGGTGGAAACACCATATATTTT.

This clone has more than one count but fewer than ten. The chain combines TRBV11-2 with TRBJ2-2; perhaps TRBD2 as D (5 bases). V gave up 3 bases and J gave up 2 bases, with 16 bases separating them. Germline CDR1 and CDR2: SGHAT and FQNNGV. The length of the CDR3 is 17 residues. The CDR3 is CASSFPQGSGNTGELFF. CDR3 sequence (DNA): TGTGCCAGCAGCTTCCCCCAAGGCTCGGGAAACACCGGGGAGCTGTTTTTT.

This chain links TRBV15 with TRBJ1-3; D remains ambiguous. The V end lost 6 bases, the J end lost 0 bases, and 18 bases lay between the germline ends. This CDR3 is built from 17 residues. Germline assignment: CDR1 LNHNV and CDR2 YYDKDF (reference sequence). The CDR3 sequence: CATRRSVDRNSGNTIYF. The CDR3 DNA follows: TGTGCCACCAGACGGTCGGTGGACCGAAACTCTGGAAACACCATATATTTT.

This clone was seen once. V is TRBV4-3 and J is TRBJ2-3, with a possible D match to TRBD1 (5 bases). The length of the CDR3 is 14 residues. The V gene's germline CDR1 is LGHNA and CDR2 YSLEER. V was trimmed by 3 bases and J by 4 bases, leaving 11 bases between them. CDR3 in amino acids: CASSQLTASDTQYF. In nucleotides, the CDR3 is TGCGCCAGCAGCCAGTTGACAGCCTCAGATACGCAGTATTTT.

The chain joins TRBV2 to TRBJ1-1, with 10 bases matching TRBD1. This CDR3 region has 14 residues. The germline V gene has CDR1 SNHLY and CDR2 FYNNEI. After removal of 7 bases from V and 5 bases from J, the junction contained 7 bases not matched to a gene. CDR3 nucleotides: TGTGCCAGCAACTGGGACAGGGGAAAGACTGAAGCTTTCTTT. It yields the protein CASNWDRGKTEAFF. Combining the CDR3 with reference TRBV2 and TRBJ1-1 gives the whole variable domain EPEVTQTPSHQVTQMGQEVILRCVPISNHLYFYWYRQILGQKVEFLVSFYNNEISEKSEIFDDQFSVERPDGSNFTLKIRSTKLEDSAMYFCASNWDRGKTEAFFGQGTRLTVV.

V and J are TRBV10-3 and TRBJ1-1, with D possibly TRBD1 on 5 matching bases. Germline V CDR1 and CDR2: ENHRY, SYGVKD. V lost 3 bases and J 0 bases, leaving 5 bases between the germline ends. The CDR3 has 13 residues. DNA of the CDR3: TGTGCCATCAGTGACAGGGTGAACACTGAAGCTTTCTTT. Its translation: CAISDRVNTEAFF.

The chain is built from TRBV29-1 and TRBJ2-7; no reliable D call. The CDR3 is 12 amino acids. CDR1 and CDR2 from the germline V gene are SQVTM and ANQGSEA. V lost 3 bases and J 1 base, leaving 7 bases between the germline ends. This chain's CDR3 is CSVEAASYEQYF. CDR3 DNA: TGCAGCGTTGAGGCAGCATCCTACGAGCAGTACTTC.

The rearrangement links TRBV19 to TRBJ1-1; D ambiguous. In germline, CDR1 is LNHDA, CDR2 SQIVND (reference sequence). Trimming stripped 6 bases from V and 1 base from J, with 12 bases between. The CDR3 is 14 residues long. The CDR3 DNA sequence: TGTGCCAGTAGATGGGTGGCGGCGAACACTGAAGCTTTCTTT. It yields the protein CASRWVAANTEAFF.

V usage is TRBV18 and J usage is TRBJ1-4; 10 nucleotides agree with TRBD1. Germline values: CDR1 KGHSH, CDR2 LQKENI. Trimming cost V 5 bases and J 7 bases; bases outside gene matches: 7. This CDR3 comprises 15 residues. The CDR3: CASSTPGQGSEKLFF. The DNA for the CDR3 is TGTGCCAGCTCAACGCCGGGACAGGGGAGTGAAAAACTGTTTTTT.

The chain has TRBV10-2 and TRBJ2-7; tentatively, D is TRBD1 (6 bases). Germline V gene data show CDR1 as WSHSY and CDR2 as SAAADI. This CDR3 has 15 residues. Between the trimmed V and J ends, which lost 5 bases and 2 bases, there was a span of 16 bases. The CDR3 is CASSRNRVHPYEQYF. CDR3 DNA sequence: TGCGCCAGCAGTCGAAACAGGGTTCATCCCTACGAGCAGTACTTC.

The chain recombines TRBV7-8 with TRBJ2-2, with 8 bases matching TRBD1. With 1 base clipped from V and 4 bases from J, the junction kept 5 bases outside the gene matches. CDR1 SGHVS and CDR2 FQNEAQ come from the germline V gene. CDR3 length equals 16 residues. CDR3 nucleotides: TGTGCCAGCAGCTTAGAATGGACAGGGAGCACCGGGGAGCTGTTTTTT. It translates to CASSLEWTGSTGELFF.

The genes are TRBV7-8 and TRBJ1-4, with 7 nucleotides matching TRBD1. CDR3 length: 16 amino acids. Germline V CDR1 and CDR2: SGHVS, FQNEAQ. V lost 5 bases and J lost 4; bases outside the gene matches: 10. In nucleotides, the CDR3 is TGTGCCAGCAGCAAGCCCCGGGACAGCCTTAATGAAAAACTGTTTTTT. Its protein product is CASSKPRDSLNEKLFF.